A selection of T cell receptor beta chains follows, all from one sample in a study of OX40 agonist ivuxolimab in advanced cancers. Method: immunoSEQ multiplex PCR; TCRdb's copy keeps in-frame clones and lacks some. The data contain about 46,000 clones, around 92% of them singletons. The sequenced sample was CD4+ or CD8+ T cells sorted from blood, obtained in a trial of the OX40 agonist ivuxolimab. Receptors originate from an adult with an advanced solid tumor such as melanoma, head and neck, liver or kidney cancer. Both conserved end residues are part of each CDR3. Each record gives: J gene, V gene, clone size, D gene, CDR3 DNA, CDR3 protein. D genes are given only for firm matches. Size tells how often a clone was seen (once, few, many) or the class of an expanded clone, and some rows leave it out.

j_call: TRBJ2-3
v_call: TRBV19
clone_size: few
d_call: TRBD2
cdr3_nt: TGTGCCAGTAAACCATTAGCGGGGGACACAGATACGCAGTATTTT
cdr3_aa: CASKPLAGDTDTQYF

j_call: TRBJ2-6
v_call: TRBV9
clone_size: NA
d_call: TRBD1
cdr3_nt: TGTGCCAGCAGCGGCCCGGGACAGGGGGCTCTCTCTGGGGCCAACGTCCTGACTTTC
cdr3_aa: CASSGPGQGALSGANVLTF

j_call: TRBJ2-1
v_call: TRBV7-2
clone_size: NA
d_call: TRBD2
cdr3_nt: TGTGCCAGCAGCTTTCTCGGGACTAGCGGGGGGAGGAGTGAGCAGTTCTTC
cdr3_aa: CASSFLGTSGGRSEQFF

j_call: TRBJ2-3
v_call: TRBV6-6
clone_size: NA
d_call: TRBD2
cdr3_nt: TGTGCCAGCAGCCCTGGACTAGCGGGGAATTCAGATACGCAGTATTTT
cdr3_aa: CASSPGLAGNSDTQYF

j_call: TRBJ1-2
v_call: TRBV4-1
clone_size: NA
d_call: NA
cdr3_nt: TGCGCCAGCAGCCAAGACTTAAGGGGGGCTTATGGCTACACCTTC
cdr3_aa: CASSQDLRGAYGYTF

j_call: TRBJ2-1
v_call: TRBV7-3
clone_size: NA
d_call: NA
cdr3_nt: TGTGCCAGCAGCTTAGGGACCTACTCCTACAATGAGCAGTTCTTC
cdr3_aa: CASSLGTYSYNEQFF

j_call: TRBJ1-1
v_call: TRBV9
clone_size: NA
d_call: TRBD1
cdr3_nt: TGTGCCAGCAGCGACGGGGACAGGCACTACACTGAAGCTTTCTTT
cdr3_aa: CASSDGDRHYTEAFF

j_call: TRBJ2-5
v_call: TRBV18
clone_size: NA
d_call: NA
cdr3_nt: TGTGCCAGCTCACGGTCCGGCGGGTCAGAGACCCAGTACTTC
cdr3_aa: CASSRSGGSETQYF

j_call: TRBJ2-2
v_call: TRBV5-8
clone_size: once
d_call: TRBD2
cdr3_nt: TGTGCCAGCAGCACCGGGACTATGAACACCGGGGAGCTGTTTTTT
cdr3_aa: CASSTGTMNTGELFF

j_call: TRBJ2-7
v_call: TRBV7-6
clone_size: NA
d_call: NA
cdr3_nt: TGTGCCAGCAGCTTAGAGGGGGTACTGAACTACGAGCAGTACTTC
cdr3_aa: CASSLEGVLNYEQYF

j_call: TRBJ2-2
v_call: TRBV9
clone_size: NA
d_call: TRBD2
cdr3_nt: TGTGCCAGCAGCGTGAACAGCGGGGTAGACACCGGGGAGCTGTTTTTT
cdr3_aa: CASSVNSGVDTGELFF

j_call: TRBJ1-1
v_call: TRBV27
clone_size: NA
d_call: TRBD1
cdr3_nt: TGTGCCAGCAGTTGGGCCACAGGGGCCTCCACTGAAGCTTTCTTT
cdr3_aa: CASSWATGASTEAFF

j_call: TRBJ1-4
v_call: TRBV11-2
clone_size: NA
d_call: NA
cdr3_nt: TGTGCCAGCAGCCCGGACGTGGTTACGTGGGCATTGTTTTTT
cdr3_aa: CASSPDVVTWALFF

j_call: TRBJ2-7
v_call: TRBV6-5
clone_size: NA
d_call: NA
cdr3_nt: TGTGCCAGCAGTTACGGCGGAACCTACGAGCAGTACTTC
cdr3_aa: CASSYGGTYEQYF

j_call: TRBJ2-5
v_call: TRBV6-5
clone_size: NA
d_call: NA
cdr3_nt: TGTGCCAGCAGTTACGAAGAGTGGGAGACCCAGTACTTC
cdr3_aa: CASSYEEWETQYF

j_call: TRBJ1-4
v_call: TRBV6-6
clone_size: NA
d_call: NA
cdr3_nt: TGTGCCAGCAGTCCCTCGGATTTCACTGAAAAACTGTTTTTT
cdr3_aa: CASSPSDFTEKLFF

j_call: TRBJ2-7
v_call: TRBV7-2
clone_size: NA
d_call: TRBD2
cdr3_nt: TGTGCCAGCAGCTTAGCGGGAGGGCTCTCCTACGAGCAGTACTTC
cdr3_aa: CASSLAGGLSYEQYF

j_call: TRBJ2-5
v_call: TRBV19
clone_size: NA
d_call: NA
cdr3_nt: TGTCCAGCCCCGGAGGGGGAGACCCAGTACTTC
cdr3_aa: CPAPEGETQYF

j_call: TRBJ2-7
v_call: TRBV5-5
clone_size: NA
d_call: TRBD2
cdr3_nt: TGTGCCAGCAGCTTACCGACTAGCGGGGTCTACGAGCAGTACTTC
cdr3_aa: CASSLPTSGVYEQYF

j_call: TRBJ2-1
v_call: TRBV6-6
clone_size: few
d_call: TRBD2
cdr3_nt: TGTGCCAGCTTGGGACTAGCGGGAGTCACTGAGCAGTTCTTC
cdr3_aa: CASLGLAGVTEQFF

j_call: TRBJ1-2
v_call: TRBV6-5
clone_size: once
d_call: TRBD1
cdr3_nt: TGTGCCAGCAGCCCACTCCTCGACAGGGCCCATGGCTACACCTTC
cdr3_aa: CASSPLLDRAHGYTF

j_call: TRBJ2-6
v_call: TRBV7-6
clone_size: NA
d_call: NA
cdr3_nt: TGTGCCAGCAGCTTAAATCGGTCCGGGCTTTCTGGGGCCAACGTCCTGACTTTC
cdr3_aa: CASSLNRSGLSGANVLTF

j_call: TRBJ2-2
v_call: TRBV29-1
clone_size: NA
d_call: NA
cdr3_nt: TGCAGCGTGAGGGCAGGGTCTAGCTGGGAGCTGTTTTTT
cdr3_aa: CSVRAGSSWELFF

j_call: TRBJ2-7
v_call: TRBV14
clone_size: NA
d_call: TRBD2
cdr3_nt: TGTGCCAGCAGCCAAGCCCTAGCGGGGTCCGACGAGCAGTACTTC
cdr3_aa: CASSQALAGSDEQYF

j_call: TRBJ2-5
v_call: TRBV10-3
clone_size: few
d_call: NA
cdr3_nt: TGTGCCATCAGTGAGTCTGGGTCGTACCAAGAGACCCAGTACTTC
cdr3_aa: CAISESGSYQETQYF

j_call: TRBJ2-7
v_call: TRBV7-6
clone_size: NA
d_call: TRBD1
cdr3_nt: TGTGCCAGCACCCCGGGACAGGGGTCTCCCGAGCAGTACTTC
cdr3_aa: CASTPGQGSPEQYF

j_call: TRBJ1-6
v_call: TRBV2
clone_size: NA
d_call: NA
cdr3_nt: TGTGCCAGCAGTACTGGAACGGGACTGTCGGATTCACCCCTCCACTTT
cdr3_aa: CASSTGTGLSDSPLHF

j_call: TRBJ1-2
v_call: TRBV4-1
clone_size: NA
d_call: TRBD1
cdr3_nt: TGCGCCAGCAGCCGGGCGGAGACAGGGTTGGGAGGCTACACCTTC
cdr3_aa: CASSRAETGLGGYTF

j_call: TRBJ2-2
v_call: TRBV28
clone_size: NA
d_call: NA
cdr3_nt: TGTGCCAGCAGTTTGTGGGGGGAGACCGGGGAGCTGTTTTTT
cdr3_aa: CASSLWGETGELFF

j_call: TRBJ2-5
v_call: TRBV6-4
clone_size: NA
d_call: TRBD2
cdr3_nt: TGTGCCAGCAAAATTAGCGGGGGGGCCGGTAAGACCCAGTACTTC
cdr3_aa: CASKISGGAGKTQYF

j_call: TRBJ1-4
v_call: TRBV6-5
clone_size: NA
d_call: NA
cdr3_nt: TGTGCCAGCAGCAACGGACAATTGGGTGAAAAACTGTTTTTT
cdr3_aa: CASSNGQLGEKLFF

j_call: TRBJ2-7
v_call: TRBV6-1
clone_size: NA
d_call: NA
cdr3_nt: TGTGCCAGCAGTGAACTCCGGCCCTGGCTTTACGAGCAGTACTTC
cdr3_aa: CASSELRPWLYEQYF

j_call: TRBJ1-1
v_call: TRBV27
clone_size: NA
d_call: NA
cdr3_nt: TGTGCCAGCAGTCCCCCAGGGGCAAGGAGAGCTTTCTTT
cdr3_aa: CASSPPGARRAFF

j_call: TRBJ1-5
v_call: TRBV6-5
clone_size: NA
d_call: NA
cdr3_nt: TGTGCCAGCACAGGCCGTACAAATTACAATCAGCCCCAGCATTTT
cdr3_aa: CASTGRTNYNQPQHF

j_call: TRBJ1-6
v_call: TRBV5-4
clone_size: NA
d_call: NA
cdr3_nt: TGTGCCAGCAGCTTGGATAATGTACGCCCCTATAATTCACCCCTCCACTTT
cdr3_aa: CASSLDNVRPYNSPLHF

j_call: TRBJ2-1
v_call: TRBV12-5
clone_size: NA
d_call: TRBD1
cdr3_nt: TGTGCTAGTGGTGTCCGTGGGACAGCCTACAATGAGCAGTTCTTC
cdr3_aa: CASGVRGTAYNEQFF

j_call: TRBJ2-1
v_call: TRBV25-1
clone_size: few
d_call: NA
cdr3_nt: TGTGCCAGCAGTGATCGTGAGCAGTTCTTC
cdr3_aa: CASSDREQFF

j_call: TRBJ2-6
v_call: TRBV9
clone_size: NA
d_call: TRBD2
cdr3_nt: TGTGCCAGCACCCTCGAGGGACTAGCGGTCTCTGGGGCCAACGTCCTGACTTTC
cdr3_aa: CASTLEGLAVSGANVLTF

j_call: TRBJ1-1
v_call: TRBV7-9
clone_size: NA
d_call: TRBD1
cdr3_nt: TGTGCCAGCAGCTCAGGACAGGGGAACACTGAAGCTTTCTTT
cdr3_aa: CASSSGQGNTEAFF

j_call: TRBJ1-5
v_call: TRBV2
clone_size: NA
d_call: TRBD1
cdr3_nt: TGTGCCAGCACCCCGGGACAGGGACAGGGCAATCAGCCCCAGCATTTT
cdr3_aa: CASTPGQGQGNQPQHF

j_call: TRBJ2-7
v_call: TRBV7-9
clone_size: NA
d_call: NA
cdr3_nt: TGTGCCAGCAGCTCCGCCGTGGGGGACGGCTACGAGCAGTACTTC
cdr3_aa: CASSSAVGDGYEQYF

j_call: TRBJ2-6
v_call: TRBV10-3
clone_size: NA
d_call: TRBD1
cdr3_nt: TGTGCCATCATGGGACAGATCTCTGGGGCCAACGTCCTGACTTTC
cdr3_aa: CAIMGQISGANVLTF

j_call: TRBJ2-1
v_call: TRBV15
clone_size: NA
d_call: NA
cdr3_nt: TGTGCCACCAGCAGGGAAGGGGTCCGGAATGAGCAGTTCTTC
cdr3_aa: CATSREGVRNEQFF

j_call: TRBJ2-7
v_call: TRBV7-9
clone_size: few
d_call: NA
cdr3_nt: TGTGCCAGCAGCTGGACCGGGACATACACCTACGAGCAGTACTTC
cdr3_aa: CASSWTGTYTYEQYF

j_call: TRBJ2-5
v_call: TRBV13
clone_size: NA
d_call: NA
cdr3_nt: TGTGCCAGCAGCCCACGCACCGGGACATTCCAAGAGACCCAGTACTTC
cdr3_aa: CASSPRTGTFQETQYF

j_call: TRBJ2-7
v_call: TRBV13
clone_size: NA
d_call: NA
cdr3_nt: TGTGCCAGCAGCTTAGGGGGGGCCCAATACGAGCAGTACTTC
cdr3_aa: CASSLGGAQYEQYF

j_call: TRBJ2-7
v_call: TRBV2
clone_size: NA
d_call: NA
cdr3_nt: TGTGCCAGCAAGGGCACCGGGACGTTTTCCTACGAGCAGTACTTC
cdr3_aa: CASKGTGTFSYEQYF

j_call: TRBJ2-3
v_call: TRBV30
clone_size: NA
d_call: NA
cdr3_nt: TGTGCCTGGACCCTGGGGGTATTGGCAGATACGCAGTATTTT
cdr3_aa: CAWTLGVLADTQYF

j_call: TRBJ2-3
v_call: TRBV4-1
clone_size: NA
d_call: NA
cdr3_nt: TGCGCCAGCAGCCCCGTGGGACTTCCTAGCACAGATACGCAGTATTTT
cdr3_aa: CASSPVGLPSTDTQYF

j_call: TRBJ2-5
v_call: TRBV29-1
clone_size: medium-sized
d_call: TRBD2
cdr3_nt: TGCAGCGTTGAAGCCGGGGGGGAGAACCCTCAAGAGACCCAGTACTTC
cdr3_aa: CSVEAGGENPQETQYF

j_call: TRBJ1-2
v_call: TRBV11-3
clone_size: NA
d_call: NA
cdr3_nt: TGTGCCAGCAGCTTAGACCCCTCTCCAGGGCATGGCTACACCTTC
cdr3_aa: CASSLDPSPGHGYTF

j_call: TRBJ2-3
v_call: TRBV4-2
clone_size: NA
d_call: NA
cdr3_nt: TGTGCCAGCAGCTCAAGATGGGTATACGGTGGGGGGTTCATAGATACGCAGTATTTT
cdr3_aa: CASSSRWVYGGGFIDTQYF

j_call: TRBJ2-1
v_call: TRBV4-3
clone_size: NA
d_call: TRBD2
cdr3_nt: TGCGCCAGCAGCCAAGATTGGCTAGCGGGAGTTTCCTTCAATGAGCAGTTCTTC
cdr3_aa: CASSQDWLAGVSFNEQFF

j_call: TRBJ2-5
v_call: TRBV7-7
clone_size: NA
d_call: NA
cdr3_nt: TGTGCCAGCAGTATAGGGACTTCCCTACAAGAGACCCAGTACTTC
cdr3_aa: CASSIGTSLQETQYF